The following is a T cell receptor beta chain sequence with its context. This sample was included in a study of blood T cell repertoires in COVID-19. Study-wide background: The study drew acute and convalescent COVID-19 samples from the United States, Italy and Spain. The analysed material was cDNA or gDNA that came from T cells, B-cell-depleted T cells, or PBMCs.

Germline assignment: CDR1 SQVTM and CDR2 ANQGSEA. This CDR3 is 14 amino acids long. V dropped 6 bases and J dropped 2; count of bases not matched to a gene: 7. Authors' analysis steps: Amplification from reference gene primers served as the basis for estimated nucleated cell counts. Only in-frame clones appear in the TCRdb table, and some are missing; sequencing was by immunoSEQ multiplex PCR. D and trimming were read from the DNA, whereas the V and J calls and clone size are those reported in that table. In the table there are about 130,000 clones, about 70% of which are singletons. Sequencing used peripheral blood. The J gene is TRBJ2-3, the V gene TRBV29-1; 8 bases map to TRBD2. The TCR comes from a woman between 65 and 79 years old with acute or convalescent COVID-19. CDR3 region: CSVRTSGPTDTQYF. In DNA, the CDR3 is TGCAGCGTGCGAACTAGCGGACCCACAGATACGCAGTATTTT.